The entry below describes one TCR beta chain. Its cognate antigen is unknown. This table comes from immunoSEQ multiplex PCR, and its TCRdb copy is limited to in-frame clones, with some not included. The table records tens of thousands of clones, about 76% of them present only once. The record originates from a study of radiotherapy plus CTLA-4 blockade in lung cancer. The wider study: Objective response was observed in roughly a sixth of patients, and disease control in approximately 33%.

Study-wide points: Early blood T cell clone changes and increased post-radiation serum interferon-beta were reportedly the strongest response predictors. Radiotherapy was combined with ipilimumab, and tumor-derived TCR clones then expanded in blood.

This clonotype originated in a human donor with non-small cell lung cancer whose response to radiotherapy plus ipilimumab could not be evaluated. The specimen comprised peripheral blood, sampled from a patient treated with radiotherapy plus ipilimumab.

CDR3 amino acids: CASSYSDRASSYEQYF. The DNA for the CDR3 is TGTGCCAGCAGTTACTCGGACAGGGCCAGCTCCTACGAGCAGTACTTC. The V and J genes are TRBV6-6 and TRBJ2-7, with 8 bases identical to TRBD1. Germline assignment: CDR1 MNHNY and CDR2 SVGAGI (reference sequence). V was pared by 0 bases and J by 0 bases, with 4 bases of the junction left unmatched. This CDR3 region has 16 residues.